This TCR beta chain comes out of a study of shared clonotypes between healthy human individuals. Overall study context: Per-donor plates numbered three CD4 naive, three CD4 memory, two CD8 naive and one CD8 memory.

The germline V gene encodes CDR1 MGHDK and CDR2 SYGVNS. CDR3 length: 15 residues. Sequencing was performed with immunoSEQ multiplex PCR; in TCRdb, only in-frame clones are kept and a portion is missing. The sample includes around 700,000 clones, less than 85% of them seen just once. Those who donated, Caucasian adults without exception, all lived in Nashville, Tennessee. Sequencing input: memory CD4+ T cells sorted from blood. The subset was: CD45RA-negative fraction. The rearrangement uses TRBV25-1 and TRBJ2-5; TRBD2 agrees at 11 bases. The last part of the DNA fits TRBJ2-7 better; the J call may be wrong. This receptor was taken from a woman aged 25 to 39 in good health. The CDR3 region is CASSGGTSGAYEQYF. CDR3 DNA sequence: TGTGCCAGCAGTGGAGGGACTAGCGGAGCCTACGAGCAGTACTTC.